This is a list of T cell receptor beta chains from one sample in a study of chemoradiotherapy in HPV16-positive cancers. The data were produced by immunoSEQ multiplex PCR, yet TCRdb's version contains in-frame clones alone and is incomplete. The sample yields 9,500 to 15,000 clones, roughly nine tenths seen once. The material sequenced was blood, taken from a patient who underwent chemoradiotherapy. All receptors come from a human donor with HPV-associated anogenital cancer. CDR3s include the opening cysteine and the closing phenylalanine or tryptophan. Fields, in order: clone size, J gene, D gene, V gene, CDR3 DNA, CDR3 protein. The D gene is left open where the match is weak. Clone sizes are given selectively: once, few, many, or a class where the clone is expanded.

abundance: .; j_gene: TRBJ2-3; d_gene: .; v_gene: TRBV19; CDR3nt: TGTGCCAGTATCGACCCCGGGGTCACAGATACGCAGTATTTT; CDR3aa: CASIDPGVTDTQYF
abundance: .; j_gene: TRBJ1-2; d_gene: .; v_gene: TRBV7-9; CDR3nt: TGTGCCAGCAGCCGTGCACAGGACTACACCTTC; CDR3aa: CASSRAQDYTF
abundance: .; j_gene: TRBJ2-5; d_gene: .; v_gene: TRBV13; CDR3nt: TGTGCCAGCGGCGACAGGCCTGGGGAGACCCAGTACTTC; CDR3aa: CASGDRPGETQYF
abundance: .; j_gene: TRBJ1-5; d_gene: TRBD1; v_gene: TRBV2; CDR3nt: TGTGCCAGCAGTGAAGGGTCGGGACAGGGCAATCAGCCCCAGCATTTT; CDR3aa: CASSEGSGQGNQPQHF
abundance: .; j_gene: TRBJ1-1; d_gene: TRBD1; v_gene: TRBV6-6; CDR3nt: TGTGCCAGCATGAACACAGGGGGCACTGAAGCTTTCTTT; CDR3aa: CASMNTGGTEAFF
abundance: .; j_gene: TRBJ1-2; d_gene: TRBD1; v_gene: TRBV9; CDR3nt: TGTGCCAGCAGCCCCGACCCTGGACAGGGGGCGCAAGATTACACCTTC; CDR3aa: CASSPDPGQGAQDYTF
abundance: once; j_gene: TRBJ2-1; d_gene: .; v_gene: TRBV25-1; CDR3nt: TGTGCCAGCAGTGAATATGGGGGACTCTACAATGAGCAGTTCTTC; CDR3aa: CASSEYGGLYNEQFF
abundance: .; j_gene: TRBJ2-7; d_gene: .; v_gene: TRBV5-1; CDR3nt: TGCGCCAGCAGCTTGGCGGAGGACAGATACGAGCAGTACTTC; CDR3aa: CASSLAEDRYEQYF
abundance: .; j_gene: TRBJ1-2; d_gene: TRBD1; v_gene: TRBV18; CDR3nt: TGTGCCAGCTCATACAGGGGCGGCTACACCTTC; CDR3aa: CASSYRGGYTF
abundance: .; j_gene: TRBJ2-2; d_gene: TRBD2; v_gene: TRBV10-3; CDR3nt: TGTGCCATCAGCAAGACTAGCGGGAACACCGGGGAGCTGTTTTTT; CDR3aa: CAISKTSGNTGELFF
abundance: .; j_gene: TRBJ1-5; d_gene: TRBD1; v_gene: TRBV27; CDR3nt: TGTGCCAGCAGTTTCCTACCGACAGGGGAGAGCAATCAGCCCCAGCATTTT; CDR3aa: CASSFLPTGESNQPQHF
abundance: .; j_gene: TRBJ2-7; d_gene: .; v_gene: TRBV19; CDR3nt: TGTGCCAGTAGTATTTGGGGCAGCTCCTACGAGCAGTACTTC; CDR3aa: CASSIWGSSYEQYF
abundance: .; j_gene: TRBJ2-1; d_gene: .; v_gene: TRBV7-3; CDR3nt: TGTGCCAGCGCGAGGGCTAGCCGGTATCATGAGCAGTTCTTC; CDR3aa: CASARASRYHEQFF
abundance: .; j_gene: TRBJ1-4; d_gene: .; v_gene: TRBV4-1; CDR3nt: TGCGCCAGCAGCCCCCGTGGGGAAGGTTTGGTAAAACTGTTTTTT; CDR3aa: CASSPRGEGLVKLFF
abundance: .; j_gene: TRBJ2-3; d_gene: .; v_gene: TRBV4-2; CDR3nt: TGTGCCAGCAGCCAAGGCCCGACAGGCGGAGGTAGCACAGATACGCAGTATTTT; CDR3aa: CASSQGPTGGGSTDTQYF
abundance: few; j_gene: TRBJ2-5; d_gene: .; v_gene: TRBV7-9; CDR3nt: TGTGCCAGCAGCCCCTCGGGGTCACAAGAGACCCAGTACTTC; CDR3aa: CASSPSGSQETQYF
abundance: .; j_gene: TRBJ1-1; d_gene: .; v_gene: TRBV7-9; CDR3nt: TGTGCCAGCAGCTTTCTTTTAGGCACTGAAGCTTTCTTT; CDR3aa: CASSFLLGTEAFF
abundance: .; j_gene: TRBJ1-6; d_gene: .; v_gene: TRBV27; CDR3nt: TGTGCCAGCAACCGGGATCCTTTTAGTTCACCCCTCCACTTT; CDR3aa: CASNRDPFSSPLHF
abundance: .; j_gene: TRBJ1-2; d_gene: .; v_gene: TRBV20-1; CDR3nt: TGCAGTGCTACGAATGAGGGCTACACCTTC; CDR3aa: CSATNEGYTF
abundance: .; j_gene: TRBJ1-2; d_gene: .; v_gene: TRBV5-1; CDR3nt: TGCGCCAGCAGCTTGACAGGAGGAGAAGGCTACACCTTC; CDR3aa: CASSLTGGEGYTF
abundance: .; j_gene: TRBJ2-3; d_gene: .; v_gene: TRBV9; CDR3nt: TGTGCCAGCAGCCCCGGGGGATACGGGGGAGATACGCAGTATTTT; CDR3aa: CASSPGGYGGDTQYF
abundance: .; j_gene: TRBJ2-7; d_gene: .; v_gene: TRBV19; CDR3nt: TGTGCCAGTACGGACCGCTACGAGCAGTACTTC; CDR3aa: CASTDRYEQYF
abundance: .; j_gene: TRBJ1-3; d_gene: .; v_gene: TRBV5-1; CDR3nt: TGCGCCAGCAAGTCCCAGACGTCTGGAAACACCATATATTTT; CDR3aa: CASKSQTSGNTIYF
abundance: .; j_gene: TRBJ2-7; d_gene: TRBD1; v_gene: TRBV27; CDR3nt: TGTGCCAGCAGTTTGAGGACAGGGGTCTACGAGCAGTACTTC; CDR3aa: CASSLRTGVYEQYF
abundance: .; j_gene: TRBJ2-1; d_gene: TRBD2; v_gene: TRBV5-4; CDR3nt: TGTGCCAGCAGCTTGGCTAGCGGGGGGGGTAATGAGCAGTTCTTC; CDR3aa: CASSLASGGGNEQFF
abundance: .; j_gene: TRBJ2-7; d_gene: .; v_gene: TRBV21-1; CDR3nt: TGTGCCAGCAGCAAACCGGGCCGGGTCGGATACGAGCAGTACTTC; CDR3aa: CASSKPGRVGYEQYF
abundance: .; j_gene: TRBJ1-1; d_gene: TRBD1; v_gene: TRBV7-2; CDR3nt: TGTGCCAGCAGCTTCGACAGGGGGAACACTGAAGCTTTCTTT; CDR3aa: CASSFDRGNTEAFF
abundance: .; j_gene: TRBJ1-2; d_gene: .; v_gene: TRBV29-1; CDR3nt: TGCAGCGTTGAAGGGGCCCCGGGGCAAAACTATGGCTACACCTTC; CDR3aa: CSVEGAPGQNYGYTF